This T cell receptor beta chain derives from a study of identical twins (dated by TCRdb to the mid-2010s). With respect to the entire study: The study deep-sequenced TCR alpha and beta repertoires from monozygotic twins, unrelated adults of various ages and cord blood to test whether fetal clonotypes persist. To rule out contamination, the twin experiments were replicated at different times with different library preparation protocols.

The library came from 5' RACE. Sequencing relied on an Illumina HiSeq 2000. Template switching introduced a universal primer binding site; the final cDNA contained a unique molecular identifier, enabling accurate counting of TCR cDNA molecules. Specific primers in the conserved constant-segment region were used to synthesize first-strand cDNA for the TCR alpha and beta chains. To control for contamination, each cDNA library was double barcoded with a SMART-Mk sample barcode plus Illumina barcodes. Two successive PCR steps introduced TruSeq adapter sequences along with Illumina sample barcodes. The TCR alpha and beta cDNA libraries were sequenced on the Illumina HiSeq platform using custom primers. The source study handled its data this way. Raw reads were processed with MiGEC to extract unique molecular identifiers, and MiXCR was used to determine CDR3 positions. For each individual, recombination models were inferred using an EM algorithm with the repgenHMM and IGoR tools. Shared clonotypes were analyzed with the tcR package in R, and sharing was normalized by the product of cloneset sizes. To study raw recombination free of thymic and clonal selection effects, out-of-frame nonproductive sequences were analyzed. The raw public data were reprocessed by TCRdb itself: fastp quality trimming at Q25, MiXCR clonotype calling, in-frame beta chains only. Rows with a matching CDR3 protein are joined into one entry that keeps the most common DNA and genes. The V and J calls and clone size come from TCRdb's table, not from the authors' own analysis. The sample table lists fewer than 900,000 distinct CDR3 sequences, about 20% of them with a count of one. In total, the top ten clones hold approximately 4.3% of the sample.

V and J lose 0 bases and 4 bases, and a span of 14 bases separates them. There are 15 amino acids in the CDR3, from cysteine to phenylalanine inclusive. Of the read, only the CDR3 DNA is kept; its 45 bases are in frame from base 1. CDR1 is given as DFQATT and CDR2 as SNEGSKA, both from the germline V gene (reference sequence). The research as a whole found: Compared with coincidental sharing between unrelated individuals, out-of-frame TCR alpha sequences shared between twins showed an excess of sequences with low generation probability. Abundant cord blood beta clonotypes had fewer insertions, young adult naive repertoires showed a similar but weaker trend, and memory repertoires showed no such trend. Because the same donors could not be followed over many years, conclusions were based on cross-sectional statistical analysis. In monozygotic twins, recombination models systematically underestimated out-of-frame TCR alpha sharing, but the models matched the sharing seen between unrelated individuals. In beta out-of-frame sequences, excess twin sharing was weaker, because having fewer shared sequences lowered the signal-to-noise ratio. Zero-insertion analyses could be partly confounded by invariant T cells such as MAIT and iNKT, although diverse VJ usage argued against such confounding for most clonotypes.

Note on this clonotype: Its antigen is still unknown. No base-level quality is on record; no much larger clone is a single base apart.

Only healthy Caucasian donors were included. The twin cohort consisted of three pairs of female monozygotic twins, all aged roughly 18 to 30 years. Peripheral blood mononuclear cells were used as the source from which RNA for TCR libraries was isolated. These data were also filed under a second study, of T cells expressing NK-cell markers. As that second study puts it: About eight donors provided sorted CD3+CD56+NKG2C+, CD3+CD56+NKG2C- and CD3+CD56-NKG2C+ T-cell subsets, whose TCR beta-chain repertoires were profiled. Of the eight sequenced donors, seven were found to be HCMV-seropositive and one was found to be HCMV-seronegative. In several experiments an anti-gammadeltaTCR antibody was added to restrict sorting to alphabetaTCR-expressing T cells. In roughly six donors, the dominant CD3+CD56+NKG2C+ clonotypes were among the top 10 CD8+ clonotypes and accounted for about 1.0-7.0% of CD8+ T cells. Those dominant clonotypes were again the most abundant among CD3+CD56-NKG2C+ cells in a handful of donors, at about 28.3-65%. It remained unclear whether the expanded NKG2C-expressing T cell clones were specific for HCMV antigens. Randomly selected healthy volunteers, three men and five women, were used as the eight sequenced donors. HCMV serostatus was determined by detecting HCMV-specific IgG in serum with a commercial ELISA kit. For six donors, unsorted PBMC were also used to sequence bulk peripheral blood T-cell repertoires. MIGEC handled demultiplexing of the reads and grouping by UMI, while MiTCR was used to assemble and quantify clonotypes. Only TCR cDNA sequences supported by at least two reads were kept to exclude erroneous sequences. The tcR package was used for downstream repertoire analysis, and clonotypes were matched between fractions using CDR3 nucleotide sequence together with V segment. VDJmatch was used to annotate antigen specificity against VDJdb, with one amino acid substitution in CDR3 allowed.

The sequence was obtained from a woman younger than 30 in good health. This chain joins TRBV20-1 to TRBJ2-3; no D segment can be confidently identified. The sequencing input was PBMCs. At the DNA level, the sequence is TGCAGTGCTAGAGAAGCCCGAGCCAGGCCAGATACGCAGTATTTT. This yields the protein CSAREARARPDTQYF.